This T cell receptor (beta chain) stems from a study of Ad26.COV2.S vaccination and SARS-CoV-2 variants. Study-level background: Administration of Ad26.COV2.S was intramuscular, either once or twice 56 days apart. Study-wide results and limits: Vaccine recipients posted higher spike-specific TCR breadth than their placebo counterparts.

A remark on this clone: The antigen remains undetermined.

TCRdb keeps only in-frame clones here, not all; method: immunoSEQ multiplex PCR. The table has roughly 680,000 clones, 80% to 90% seen once. The sample's treatment: roughly 20 received Ad26.COV2.S at low or high dose, single or two shots; roughly 5 received placebo; per-sample allocation not given. Sampling occurred on day 63 after the first vaccine or placebo injection. This adult donor, from Boston, was 18-55 years old. Vaccine was an Ad26 vector expressing Wuhan-strain SARS-CoV-2 spike. Trimming removed 6 bases at V and 8 bases at J, with 11 bases between. The germline CDR1 and CDR2 sequences are ENHRY and SYGVKD. The CDR3 consists of 13 residues.

V usage is TRBV10-3 and J usage is TRBJ1-6, with D possibly being TRBD1 (5 bases). The TCR comes from a person between 18 and 60 years old who received the Ad26.COV2.S COVID-19 vaccine or a placebo. The sequencing used peripheral blood, collected in a trial of Ad26.COV2.S vaccine versus placebo. CDR3 protein: CAIRGAMDSPLHF. CDR3 in DNA: TGTGCCATCAGAGGGGCAATGGATTCACCCCTCCACTTT.